Detailed here is one T cell receptor beta chain. This clone was seen many times. The antigen this receptor binds is unknown. Base qualities are missing; no much larger clone stands one base away. This specimen includes other DNA sequences encoding the same CDR3. The donors were healthy, HIV-negative adults who had no recently reported acute infections or vaccinations. Only Caucasian adults living in Nashville, Tennessee, USA were represented among the donors. For unsorted samples, roughly 90 million PBMCs were counted, and genomic DNA was extracted using the QIAamp DNA Blood Mini kit. Blood was collected by leukapheresis, and PBMCs were isolated by Ficoll-Histopaque density gradient centrifugation and then cryopreserved in liquid nitrogen vapor phase. This sample was included in a study of shared clonotypes between healthy human individuals (dated by TCRdb to the early 2020s). Some background on the complete study: A few men and two women, aged 18 to 49 years, made up the cohort. Blood TCR repertoires of a handful of healthy adults were deeply sequenced to estimate repertoire size and the extent of clonotype sharing between individuals. Libraries were prepared and TCR repertoires were sequenced by different laboratories using diverse techniques, in order to increase sequencing depth and limit assay-specific biases. Per donor, leukapheresis produced somewhere between about 0.9 and 9.5 billion PBMCs. Points the paper makes about the study in general: Based on pairwise subsampling, the degree of clonotype sharing among donors was expected to be affected by sequencing depth. Because the study included a small number of donors, the genetic and exposure-history diversity represented was limited. Sampling was restricted to blood, and TCR repertoires in tissue are likely to differ from TCR repertoires in blood.

Using the deep immunoSEQ assay, multiplex PCR amplified TCR CDR3 regions from genomic DNA. Extracted genomic DNA from each cell subset was distributed evenly across all wells of several immunoSEQ 96-well plates, and each plate was treated as a replicate. For unsorted PBMC, around 300 ng of genomic DNA, equivalent to tens of thousands of T cell genomes, went into each replicate PCR. Ten immunoSEQ deep assay plates were used to sequence unsorted PBMC genomic DNA. The purified libraries were quantified using a Qubit 3.0 fluorometer, sized with a Bioanalyzer 2100, and then quantified again using the KAPA Library Quantification kit. Every immunoSEQ 96-well plate was sequenced on a dedicated single-read 150-cycle Illumina NextSeq 550 flow cell. As for how the authors treated the data: The immunoSEQ output contained only junctional sequences without quality scores, so filtering could not match that applied to full-length reads. Sequences were annotated with PyIR, a Python wrapper for IgBLAST v1.9, and V/J genes and CDR3 were assigned using IMGT germline references. Reads with weak V/J assignments (E-value above 1e-6), missing CDR3, stop codons, out-of-frame junctions, or ambiguous translated residues were removed. V3J clonotypes were defined as sequences sharing the same inferred V gene, J gene, and CDR3 amino acid sequence. Percentage overlap between repertoires was calculated by dividing the number of shared unique clonotypes by the size of the smaller repertoire. Three approaches were used to assess repertoire richness: RTK rarefaction, the Chao1 estimator, and Recon v2.1 estimates of unobserved clonotypes. The immuneACCESS repertoire file appears here via TCRdb, limited to in-frame rearrangements. These files lack a portion of the clones; in checked studies, under half of the deficit traces to unresolved V genes, and the cause of the others is not known. V, J and clone size derive from that table, while D and trimming were established from the DNA sequence. This sample gives more than 400,000 clones in total; more than 65% of them show up just once. The ten largest clones take up roughly 13% of the sample.

V is pared back by 8 bases and J by 2 bases, with 13 bases lying between the germline termini. Inclusive of the bounding cysteine and phenylalanine, the CDR3 is 13 residues long. The retained sequence is limited to the CDR3, 39 bases, with the frame set at the first base. Looking up the germline V gene (reference sequence) yields CDR1 WNHNN and CDR2 SYGVQD. Sequencing input: PBMCs. The sequence was obtained from a middle-aged woman in good health. Some clones in this sample may be carry-over from other donors' samples. The rearranged chain carries TRBV10-1 and TRBJ2-7; the D gene is possibly TRBD1 or TRBD2, each agreeing over 5 bases. Read as DNA, the sequence is TGCGCCAGCGGGGGACGGCGAGCCTACGAGCAGTACTTC. This yields the protein CASGGRRAYEQYF.